Shown below are 10 T cell receptor beta chains from a single sample sequenced in a study of T cells in Graves' hyperthyroidism and ophthalmopathy. RNA transcripts yielded amplified TCR beta CDR3 regions. Primed by the HTBI set, a first-round RT-PCR was run on the TCR CDR3. TCRdb called the multiplex PCR reads again in MiXCR, with one record for every CDR3 protein. The sample has about 500,000 distinct CDR3 sequences, 15% to 20% seen once. The sample comprised blood. These receptors originate from a woman in her twenties or thirties with Graves' ophthalmopathy.

This clonotype has a count of ten or more. This sequence joins TRBV5-1 and TRBJ2-1; D unresolved. Germline loops: CDR1 SGHRS, CDR2 YFSETQ. The V and J ends lost 0 bases and 7 bases respectively, with 8 bases between them. The CDR3 runs 13 residues. CDR3 sequence (DNA): TGCGCCAGCAGCTTGGGACTTATTAATGAGCAGTTCTTC. Amino acid sequence: CASSLGLINEQFF.

V and J are TRBV24-1 and TRBJ2-1; the D is unclear. Germline assignment: CDR1 KGHDR and CDR2 SFDVKD. The CDR3 is 15 residues long. V shed 4 bases and J shed 0 bases, with 9 bases lying between them. CDR3 sequence reads: CATSDPLSSYNEQFF. CDR3 in DNA: TGTGCCACCAGTGACCCACTTAGCTCCTACAATGAGCAGTTCTTC.

This clonotype has at least ten counts. The chain joins TRBV2 to TRBJ1-2; D not resolved. CDR3 length: 15 residues. Trimming stripped 2 bases from V and 8 bases from J, with 18 bases between. Germline CDR1 and CDR2: SNHLY and FYNNEI. As DNA, the CDR3 is TGTGCCAGCAGTGAATTCGACGGAGACCCTGGCGGCTACACCTTC. Translating gives CASSEFDGDPGGYTF.

V gene TRBV18 combines with J gene TRBJ2-1; 7 nucleotides line up with TRBD1. V dropped 5 bases and J dropped 2; count of bases not matched to a gene: 6. In germline, CDR1 is KGHSH, CDR2 LQKENI. The CDR3 extends over 15 amino acids. The CDR3 sequence is CASSVGQPPYNEQFF. The CDR3 nucleotides read TGTGCCAGCTCAGTGGGACAGCCTCCCTACAATGAGCAGTTCTTC.

This clonotype was seen ten or more times. The chain combines TRBV12-3 or TRBV12-4 with TRBJ1-2, with no clear D. Trimming left V 8 bases short and J 5 bases short, with 15 bases between. CDR3 length equals 13 residues. This CDR3 reads CASSVVLSYGYTF. CDR3 DNA sequence: TGTGCCAGCTCGGTGGTCCTATCATATGGCTACACCTTC.

This chain links TRBV29-1 with TRBJ1-2, with unresolved D. This CDR3 is built from 11 residues. V lost 2 bases to trimming and J lost 0 bases, with 1 base between them. The V gene's germline CDR1 is SQVTM and CDR2 ANQGSEA. CDR3 loop: CSVESNYGYTF. CDR3 bases: TGCAGCGTTGAATCTAACTATGGCTACACCTTC.

V is TRBV3-1 and J is TRBJ1-5; D not resolved. Germline CDR1 LGHDT, CDR2 YNNKEL (reference sequence). Trimming took off 0 bases at V and 3 bases at J, with 12 bases between the two ends. The CDR3 spans 16 residues. CDR3 in amino acids: CASSQEVSGFNQPQHF. DNA of the CDR3: TGTGCCAGCAGCCAAGAAGTTTCGGGGTTCAATCAGCCCCAGCATTTT. Filled out from reference TRBV3-1 and TRBJ1-5, the complete variable domain reads DTAVSQTPKYLVTQMGNDKSIKCEQNLGHDTMYWYKQDSKKFLKIMFSYNNKELIINETVPNRFSPKSPDKAHLNLHINSLELGDSAVYFCASSQEVSGFNQPQHFGDGTRLSIL.

In this sample, this clonotype turned up many times. The rearrangement uses TRBV28 and TRBJ2-7; 9 bases agree with TRBD1. The CDR3 length is 15 residues. Germline CDR1 and CDR2: MDHEN and SYDVKM. With 5 bases clipped from V and 2 bases from J, the junction kept 7 bases outside the gene matches. In DNA form, the CDR3 reads TGTGCCAGCAGTGTCGGGGGACAGGGAACCTACGAGCAGTACTTC. It yields the protein CASSVGGQGTYEQYF.

This clonotype has at least ten counts. The chain links TRBV28 to TRBJ2-1; D gene unclear. The germline gives CDR1 MDHEN, CDR2 SYDVKM. The CDR3 is 14 residues long. V lost 3 bases, J lost 6 bases, and 12 bases lay in between. DNA for the CDR3: TGTGCCAGCAGTTTTTCTGGGTCTGTCAATGAGCAGTTCTTC. This sequence encodes CASSFSGSVNEQFF.

In this sample, this clonotype turned up many times. This chain joins TRBV18 and TRBJ1-2, with 9 bases matching TRBD1. The CDR3 spans 14 residues. Germline V gene data show CDR1 as KGHSH and CDR2 as LQKENI. V lost 4 bases and J lost 8; bases outside the gene matches: 8. CDR3 DNA sequence: TGTGCCAGCTCACGGGACAGGGACTATGAGGGCTACACCTTC. Its protein is CASSRDRDYEGYTF.